This TCR beta chain was recovered during a study of cytomegalovirus exposure and HLA in healthy donors. Trimming at V came to 0 bases and at J to 7 bases, leaving 6 bases not matched to a gene. The CDR3 is 14 residues long. The germline CDR1 and CDR2 sequences are SGHDT and YYEEEE. This table comes from immunoSEQ multiplex PCR, and its TCRdb copy is limited to in-frame clones, with some not included. The sample contains about 120,000 clones, roughly 89% of which appear only once. Study results and limitations: The tendency of first-cohort TCR clusters to co-occur in the 95 to 150 validation repertoires was the finding of a later analysis.

On this clone itself: Antigen unknown.

The material sequenced was PBMCs. The chain employs TRBV5-6 and TRBJ2-7; 8 nucleotides align to TRBD2. This clonotype originated in a woman in her late teens or twenties in good health and CMV-seronegative. The CDR3, as DNA: TGTGCCAGCAGCTTGGGAGCGGGAGTAAGGGAGCAGTACTTC. It yields the protein CASSLGAGVREQYF.